The present T cell receptor (beta chain) was sequenced within a study of tumor-infiltrating lymphocytes in glioblastoma multiforme. Multiple V-beta primers and a C-beta primer amplified TCRB from RNA. A C-beta primer primed TCRB cDNA from around 0.5 ug RNA. TCRdb used MiXCR to reprocess the multiplex PCR reads, holding one entry per CDR3 protein. The sample contains 25,000 to 40,000 distinct CDR3 sequences, under 70% of which appear only once. The CDR3 covers 13 residues. Trimming removed 0 bases at V and 7 bases at J, with 12 bases between. Germline CDR1 is DFQATT and CDR2 is SNEGSKA (reference sequence). Points from the study as a whole: Detected clone frequencies may not reflect cell counts, being RNA-based. The TCR and somatic mutation analysis included just one glioblastoma patient.

The table lists this clonotype with many counts. Its specificity is not known. The sequence came from a male donor with glioblastoma. The rearrangement joins TRBV20-1 to TRBJ1-2; a weak D match, TRBD1 (5 bases). Material for sequencing was brain tumor tissue. The CDR3 nucleotides are TGCAGTGCTAGAGATCTAGGGGAATTTGGCTACACCTTC. Protein: CSARDLGEFGYTF.